This entry concerns a single T cell receptor (beta chain). The target antigen is unknown. Germline V gives CDR1 SGHDT, CDR2 YYEEEE. V lost 4 bases, J lost 4 bases, and 12 bases lay in between. The CDR3 extends over 14 amino acids. Each TCR beta cDNA library carried unique molecular identifiers. The authors obtained 400,000 to 600,000 cDNA molecules from roughly 1.1 to 9.2 million T cells. TCRdb recomputed calls from the PCR reads with MiXCR, one row per CDR3 protein. The repertoire holds 800,000 to 950,000 distinct CDR3 sequences, with about 57% as singletons. This sample was included in a study of post-analysis software for immune sequencing data. For the study at large: The cohort encompassed relapsing-remitting, secondary progressive and progressive-relapsing multiple sclerosis disease courses. Study-wide results and caveats: Samples made in the same batch grouped tightly together by F measure. Normalized Chao1 diversity in multiple sclerosis patients fell significantly below that of controls. Five or six TRBV segments, including TRBV5-6, TRBV5-1 and TRBV20-1, were more frequent in patients than controls.

The specimen was blood. The source is a girl between 5 and 17 years old with multiple sclerosis. The rearrangement joins TRBV5-6 to TRBJ2-1; D remains ambiguous. CDR3 amino acids: CASSPIVVYNEQFF. In DNA, the CDR3 is TGTGCCAGCAGCCCTATAGTGGTTTACAATGAGCAGTTCTTC.